This passage covers 22 T cell receptor beta chains from one sample sequenced in a study of post-analysis software for immune sequencing data. Notes on the study in general: Elevated frequency relative to controls characterized four or five TRBV segments in patients, TRBV5-6, TRBV5-1 and TRBV20-1 among them.

These receptors have no known antigen. Built from TCR beta cDNA, the libraries had unique molecular identifiers in them. Via MiXCR, TCRdb re-called the PCR reads, giving one row per CDR3 protein. Among hundreds of thousands of distinct CDR3 sequences listed, 36% were seen once. Sequencing was carried out using blood. The receptors derive from a girl aged 10 to 17 with multiple sclerosis.

About this clonotype itself: Since a much larger clone is just one base distant, this may be a read error. The V gene is TRBV28, the J gene TRBJ2-5; the D gene is possibly TRBD2 (6 bases). CDR3 length: 13 residues. From germline, CDR1 is MDHEN and CDR2 SYDVKM. The V gene lost 3 bases and the J gene lost 9 bases, with 14 bases spanning the gap. CDR3 DNA: TGTGCCAGCAGTTTGGGACTGCCCAAGTCCCAGTACTTC. It encodes CASSLGLPKSQYF.

Only a few counts were recorded for this clonotype. Since a much larger clone is just one base distant, this may be a read error. V is TRBV29-1 and J is TRBJ2-1; D may be TRBD1 (6 bases). V was shortened by 7 bases and J by 1 base, with 23 bases between the two germline ends. The length of the CDR3 is 17 residues. The germline CDR1 and CDR2 sequences are SQVTM and ANQGSEA. CDR3 bases: TGCAGCGCCGGCCCCGTGTTAACAGGGATGTCCTACAATGAGCAGTTCTTC. Its translation: CSAGPVLTGMSYNEQFF.

This clonotype occurred a few times. The chain uses TRBV10-3 and TRBJ1-2; D gene unclear. This CDR3 is 14 amino acids long. CDR1 and CDR2 (germline): ENHRY, SYGVKD. Between the trimmed V and J ends, which lost 0 bases and 7 bases, there was a span of 12 bases. The CDR3, as DNA: TGTGCCATCAGTGAGTCGGACGGTTTGGCTGGCTACACCTTC. This gives the protein CAISESDGLAGYTF.

This chain connects TRBV4-1 to TRBJ2-1; 8 nucleotides agree with TRBD1. V was clipped by 2 bases and J by 5 bases; unmatched bases: 5. This CDR3 has 15 amino acids. Germline V lookup: CDR1 MGHRA, CDR2 YSYEKL. The CDR3 loop is CASSQFGQGNNEQFF. The CDR3 DNA reads TGCGCCAGCAGCCAATTTGGACAGGGTAACAATGAGCAGTTCTTC.

For this clonotype: Germline and junction disagree at one end, which may indicate a read error. This chain joins TRBV12-3 or TRBV12-4 and TRBJ2-3; D unclear. The CDR3 spans 13 residues. This chain's CDR3 is CASSFPGADAQYF. CDR3 bases: TGTGCCAGCAGTTTCCCGGGCGCAGATGCGCAGTATTTT.

For this clonotype: One base away lies a much larger clone, so this may be a sequencing read error. It is likely a read error, because the conserved phenylalanine at the end of the CDR3 is missing. V gene TRBV6-1 combines with J gene TRBJ2-1; 12 bases map to TRBD2. There are 19 residues in the CDR3. CDR1 and CDR2 (germline): MNHNS, SASEGT. V was pared by 5 bases and J by 0 bases, with 11 bases of the junction left unmatched. The CDR3 DNA reads TGTGCCAGCAGTCCTCCATTGAAGACTAGCGGGAGCTCCTACAATGAGCAGTTCTGC. Translating gives CASSPPLKTSGSSYNEQFC.

This clonotype was counted between two and nine times. This sequence may be a read error, since a much larger clone differs from it by one base. The rearrangement uses TRBV20-1 and TRBJ1-2; D is perhaps TRBD1 (5 bases). The germline gives CDR1 DFQATT, CDR2 SNEGSKA (reference sequence). V lost 5 bases, J lost 0 bases, and 7 bases lay in between. The CDR3 loop spans 12 amino acids. CDR3 in DNA: TGCAGTGCTGCGACAGCTAACTATGGCTACACCTTC. Its translation: CSAATANYGYTF.

The chain carries TRBV20-1 and TRBJ2-7; a weak D match, TRBD2 (7 bases). The end of the DNA is better explained by TRBJ2-5, so the J call may be wrong. CDR1 and CDR2 from the germline V gene are DFQATT and SNEGSKA (reference sequence). This CDR3 is 14 amino acids long. As DNA, the CDR3 is TGCAGTGCTAGAAGTGGGGGGGCCTCGGAGACCCAGTACTTC. Residues: CSARSGGASETQYF.

This clonotype was observed a handful of times. The chain combines TRBV5-1 with TRBJ2-2; 8 bases map to TRBD1. This CDR3 comprises 16 residues. Germline lookup yields CDR1 SGHRS and CDR2 YFSETQ. Trimming removed 1 base from V and 1 base from J; junction bases left unmatched: 3. CDR3: CASSLNGQGNTGELFF. DNA for the CDR3: TGCGCCAGCAGCTTGAACGGACAGGGGAACACCGGGGAGCTGTTTTTT. Drawing the rest from reference TRBV5-1 and TRBJ2-2, the complete variable domain is KAGVTQTPRYLIKTRGQQVTLSCSPISGHRSVSWYQQTPGQGLQFLFEYFSETQRNKGNFPGRFSGRQFSNSRSEMNVSTLELGDSALYLCASSLNGQGNTGELFFGEGSRLTVL.

A remark on this clonotype: This may be a read error, as it is one base from a much larger clone. This sequence joins TRBV4-2 and TRBJ2-5; unclear D gene. Germline V gives CDR1 LGHNA, CDR2 YNFKEQ. The CDR3 is 14 residues long. CDR3 sequence: CASSQVSGQGTQYF. DNA of the CDR3: TGTGCCAGCAGCCAAGTGTCCGGCCAAGGGACCCAGTACTTC.

In its sample, this clonotype was seen many times. The chain employs TRBV9 and TRBJ1-2; 10 nucleotides match TRBD1. The CDR3 is 15 residues long. Germline-derived CDR1 and CDR2 are SGDLS and YYNGEE. The V segment lost 3 bases and the J segment 6 bases; nucleotides outside the gene matches: 8. DNA for the CDR3: TGTGCCAGCAGCGGAGGGACAGGGGCTCGTCATGGCTACACCTTC. Translation: CASSGGTGARHGYTF.

Concerning this clonotype itself: One end of the junction does not line up with germline, which may come from a read error. The rearrangement joins TRBV27 to TRBJ1-1; no reliable D call. This CDR3 is built from 13 residues. The germline V gene has CDR1 MNHEY and CDR2 SMNVEV (reference sequence). In DNA form, the CDR3 reads TGTGCCAGCAGTTTTGGAGTGAACACTGTAGCTTTCTTT. It encodes CASSFGVNTVAFF.

This clonotype was picked up many times. The chain recombines TRBV5-1 with TRBJ2-1; 8 bases are shared with TRBD1. The germline V gene encodes CDR1 SGHRS and CDR2 YFSETQ. Germline trimming cut 4 bases from V and 5 bases from J; bases unmatched to any gene: 5. This CDR3 is built from 14 residues. CDR3 bases: TGCGCCAGCAGCGGTCAGGGGGCTAACAATGAGCAGTTCTTC. Its translation is CASSGQGANNEQFF.

The V and J genes are TRBV11-3 and TRBJ2-4; D unclear. Per the germline V gene, CDR1 is SGHNT and CDR2 is YENEEA. The CDR3 has 17 amino acids. Trimming stripped 4 bases from V and 0 bases from J, with 16 bases between. The DNA for the CDR3 is TGTGCCAGCAGCTGGCGAAGCGAAAGTCTAGCCAAAAACATTCAGTACTTC. Its protein is CASSWRSESLAKNIQYF.

The sample holds many counts of this clonotype. This chain links TRBV6-5 with TRBJ1-5; TRBD1 might be the D (5 bases). This CDR3 spans 13 amino acids. Germline values: CDR1 MNHEY, CDR2 SVGAGI. V was clipped by 6 bases and J by 2 bases, with 8 bases between them. Here the CDR3 reads CASRGGGNQPQHF. The CDR3 region has the DNA TGTGCCAGCAGGGGGGGGGGCAATCAGCCCCAGCATTTT.

This clonotype has more than one count but fewer than ten. The chain recombines TRBV29-1 with TRBJ1-1; D might be TRBD1 (5 bases). The V and J ends lost 6 bases and 0 bases respectively, with 8 bases between them. This CDR3 comprises 12 residues. CDR1 is SQVTM, CDR2 ANQGSEA, per germline. CDR3 sequence (DNA): TGCAGCGTACCGACAGTGAACACTGAAGCTTTCTTT. This codes for CSVPTVNTEAFF.

Remarks on this clonotype: Since a much larger clone is just one base distant, this may be a read error. The chain combines TRBV4-2 with TRBJ1-1; 7 positions match TRBD1. This CDR3 spans 14 amino acids. Germline CDR1 is LGHNA and CDR2 is YNFKEQ. The CDR3 nucleotides read TGTGCCAGCGGCCAAGATAACAGGGGCACTGAAGCTTTCTTT. It codes for CASGQDNRGTEAFF.

The chain carries TRBV7-7 and TRBJ2-2, with TRBD1 matching over 10 bases. V was clipped by 5 bases and J by 6 bases; unmatched bases: 3. The CDR3 sequence is 14 residues long. From germline, CDR1 is SSHAT and CDR2 FNYEAQ (reference sequence). Here the CDR3 reads CASSVTGGSGELFF. CDR3 coding DNA: TGTGCCAGCAGCGTGACAGGGGGCTCCGGGGAGCTGTTTTTT.

Concerning this clonotype itself: This clone may be a read error of a much larger clone one base away. The genes are TRBV20-1 and TRBJ2-1; weak D call: TRBD2 (6 bases). The J call may be mistaken, given a closer DNA end match to TRBJ2-7. There are 13 residues in the CDR3. From germline, CDR1 is DFQATT and CDR2 SNEGSKA (reference sequence). The CDR3 region is CSASGGPNNEQYF. In nucleotides, the CDR3 is TGCAGTGCTAGCGGGGGACCTAACAATGAGCAGTACTTC.

In this sample, this clonotype turned up many times. The chain is built from TRBV7-9 and TRBJ1-5; D is possibly TRBD1 (5 bases). Trimming stripped 5 bases from V and 1 base from J, with 15 bases between. Germline V lookup: CDR1 SEHNR, CDR2 FQNEAQ (reference sequence). The CDR3 is 16 residues long. The CDR3 DNA reads TGTGCCAGCAGCCCCGCCGGGGGAACCAGCAATCAGCCCCAGCATTTT. Protein: CASSPAGGTSNQPQHF.

This clonotype showed up many times. V is TRBV2 and J is TRBJ2-3; D ambiguous. The CDR3 runs 14 residues. V was pared by 5 bases and J by 6 bases, with 15 bases between. Per germline, CDR1 SNHLY and CDR2 FYNNEI. CDR3 residues: CASSSSGVVDTQYF. The CDR3 DNA is TGTGCCAGCAGTTCTAGTGGCGTGGTCGATACGCAGTATTTT.

In this sample, this clonotype turned up many times. The genes are TRBV6-5 and TRBJ2-2; D unresolved. V was shortened by 5 bases and J by 7 bases, with 8 bases between the two germline ends. The CDR3 is 12 amino acids. Germline values: CDR1 MNHEY, CDR2 SVGAGI. CDR3 nucleotides: TGTGCCAGCAGTACATCCCTCGGGGAGCTGTTTTTT. Protein sequence: CASSTSLGELFF.